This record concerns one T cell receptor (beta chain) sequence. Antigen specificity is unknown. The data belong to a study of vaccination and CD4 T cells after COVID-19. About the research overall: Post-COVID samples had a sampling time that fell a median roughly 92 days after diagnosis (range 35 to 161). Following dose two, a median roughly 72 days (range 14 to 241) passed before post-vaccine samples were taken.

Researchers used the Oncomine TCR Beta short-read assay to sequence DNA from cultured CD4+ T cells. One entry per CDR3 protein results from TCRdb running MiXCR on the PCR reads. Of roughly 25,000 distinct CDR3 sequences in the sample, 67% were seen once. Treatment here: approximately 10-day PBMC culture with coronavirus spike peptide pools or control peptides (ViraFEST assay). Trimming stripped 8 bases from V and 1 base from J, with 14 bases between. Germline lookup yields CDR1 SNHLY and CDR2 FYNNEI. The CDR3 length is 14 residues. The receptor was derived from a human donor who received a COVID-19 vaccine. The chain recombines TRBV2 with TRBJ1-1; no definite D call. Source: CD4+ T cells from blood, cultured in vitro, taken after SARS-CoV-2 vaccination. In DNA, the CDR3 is TGTGCCAGCGAAGGGCGGGTTCGGAACACTGAAGCTTTCTTT. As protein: CASEGRVRNTEAFF.